The following is a T cell receptor beta chain sequence with its context. The record originates from a study of control samples from healthy donors and cancer patients. The CDR3 runs to 13 residues. Germline values: CDR1 SQVTM, CDR2 ANQGSEA. The V and J ends lost 6 bases and 1 base, in that order; junction bases with no gene match: 2. Method: immunoSEQ multiplex PCR; TCRdb's copy keeps in-frame clones and lacks some. Of 150,000 to 200,000 clones listed, around nine tenths are singletons. Sequencing was performed on blood. This TCR was recovered from a man between 25 and 39 years old in good health. The genes are TRBV29-1 and TRBJ2-2; the match to TRBD1 covers 7 bases. Here the CDR3 DNA reads TGCAGCGTGGACAGGAGGAACACCGGGGAGCTGTTTTTT. Translation: CSVDRRNTGELFF.